This is a list of T cell receptor beta chains from one sample in a study of cytomegalovirus exposure and HLA in healthy donors. The data were produced by immunoSEQ multiplex PCR, yet TCRdb's version contains in-frame clones alone and is incomplete. Counted here are some 130,000 clones, about four fifths occurring once; the ten biggest clones make up around 1.2%. Sequenced material: PBMCs. The origin of the receptors is a male donor in good health and CMV-seropositive. CDR3s include the opening cysteine and the closing phenylalanine or tryptophan. The D gene is left open where the match is weak. Not all rows give a size; the values are once, few, many and, for expanded clones, a class.

TRBV7-6	.	TRBJ2-5	.	CASSPGIQETQYF	TGTGCCAGCAGCCCGGGAATCCAAGAGACCCAGTACTTC
TRBV29-1	.	TRBJ2-3	TRBD1	CSSTGVGTDTQYF	TGCAGCTCTACAGGGGTTGGCACAGATACGCAGTATTTT
TRBV10-1	.	TRBJ2-7	TRBD1	CASSEIPGTAVQYF	TGCGCCAGCAGTGAAATCCCCGGGACAGCGGTGCAGTACTTC
TRBV10-2	.	TRBJ1-1	.	CASSDGGPGLMNTEAFF	TGCGCCAGCAGTGATGGTGGGCCAGGGTTAATGAACACTGAAGCTTTCTTT
TRBV6-5	.	TRBJ2-1	.	CASSSASQGYNEQFF	TGTGCCAGCAGTTCTGCTTCACAGGGTTACAATGAGCAGTTCTTC
TRBV28	once	TRBJ1-3	TRBD1	CASSLFQGAGNTIYF	TGTGCCAGCAGTTTATTTCAGGGGGCTGGAAACACCATATATTTT
TRBV5-1	.	TRBJ2-7	.	CASRGEGGLEQYF	TGCGCCAGCAGGGGGGAAGGAGGGCTCGAGCAGTACTTC
TRBV6-1	.	TRBJ2-7	.	CASSAFHSGYEQYF	TGTGCCAGCAGTGCCTTCCATTCGGGCTACGAGCAGTACTTC
TRBV5-1	.	TRBJ2-2	.	CASSFSGANTGELFF	TGCGCCAGCAGCTTCTCAGGGGCGAACACCGGGGAGCTGTTTTTT
TRBV9	.	TRBJ1-1	.	CASSVAGLETEAFF	TGTGCCAGCAGCGTAGCCGGACTGGAGACTGAAGCTTTCTTT
TRBV5-1	.	TRBJ2-5	TRBD1	CASSADRSQETQYF	TGCGCCAGCAGCGCGGACAGGAGCCAAGAGACCCAGTACTTC
TRBV2	.	TRBJ2-5	TRBD2	CASSRSRLAGGSSPRETQYF	TGTGCCAGCAGTAGGAGCCGACTAGCGGGGGGCAGTAGCCCCCGGGAGACCCAGTACTTC
TRBV6-5	.	TRBJ1-2	TRBD1	CASSYGRGRVDGYTF	TGTGCCAGCAGTTATGGAAGGGGGCGCGTGGATGGCTACACCTTC
TRBV7-2	once	TRBJ2-7	TRBD1	CASSLDLGTGSYEQYF	TGTGCCAGCAGCTTAGATCTTGGGACAGGGTCCTACGAGCAGTACTTC
TRBV6-1	.	TRBJ2-7	TRBD1	CASSEPGQGRGEQYF	TGTGCCAGCAGTGAACCGGGACAGGGTAGGGGCGAGCAGTACTTC
TRBV4-1	.	TRBJ1-5	.	CASSQDSVTVSNQPQHF	TGCGCCAGCAGCCAAGATTCGGTGACAGTTAGCAATCAGCCCCAGCATTTT
TRBV11-3	.	TRBJ2-7	.	CASSLEGASEQYF	TGTGCCAGCAGCTTAGAGGGAGCGAGTGAGCAGTACTTC
TRBV6-5	.	TRBJ1-4	TRBD1	CASSSRTGGYEKLFF	TGTGCCAGCAGTTCCCGGACAGGGGGGTACGAAAAACTGTTTTTT
TRBV29-1	.	TRBJ2-3	TRBD2	CSARTSGSGTQYF	TGCAGCGCGAGGACTAGCGGGAGTGGCACGCAGTATTTT
TRBV7-2	.	TRBJ1-1	.	CASSLGWANTEAFF	TGTGCCAGCAGCTTAGGATGGGCTAACACTGAAGCTTTCTTT
TRBV6-5	.	TRBJ1-1	.	CASSYDNRNTEAFF	TGTGCCAGCAGTTATGATAACAGGAACACTGAAGCTTTCTTT
TRBV6-4	.	TRBJ2-3	TRBD2	CASSEMASGGTDTQYF	TGTGCCAGCAGTGAGATGGCTAGCGGGGGCACAGATACGCAGTATTTT
TRBV5-1	.	TRBJ1-1	.	CASSLDRPNTEAFF	TGCGCCAGCAGCTTGGACAGACCGAACACTGAAGCTTTCTTT
TRBV7-7	.	TRBJ2-7	.	CASSSQDNNEQYF	TGTGCTAGCAGCTCGCAGGACAACAACGAGCAGTACTTC
TRBV7-9	.	TRBJ2-2	TRBD2	CASSASSGRAGTGELFF	TGTGCCAGCAGCGCCTCTAGCGGGAGGGCCGGCACCGGGGAGCTGTTTTTT
TRBV7-9	.	TRBJ2-7	TRBD1	CASSLGTENEQYF	TGTGCCAGCAGCTTGGGGACAGAGAACGAGCAGTACTTC
TRBV6-4	.	TRBJ2-1	.	CASSVEVGAHEQFF	TGTGCCAGCAGTGTAGAGGTGGGGGCCCATGAGCAGTTCTTC
TRBV19	.	TRBJ2-5	TRBD1	CASSTPWTGGRETQYF	TGTGCCAGTAGTACCCCGTGGACAGGGGGACGGGAGACCCAGTACTTC
TRBV29-1	.	TRBJ1-5	.	CSVVAEDSNQPQHF	TGCAGCGTTGTAGCCGAGGATAGCAATCAGCCCCAGCATTTT
TRBV27	.	TRBJ1-5	.	CASSFGGPEGPQHF	TGTGCCAGCAGTTTCGGTGGGCCGGAGGGGCCCCAGCATTTT
TRBV30	.	TRBJ2-7	.	CAWAAGWSSYEQYF	TGTGCCTGGGCGGCCGGCTGGAGCTCCTACGAGCAGTACTTC
TRBV18	.	TRBJ1-1	.	CASQQAGMNTEAFF	TGTGCCAGCCAGCAAGCGGGGATGAACACTGAAGCTTTCTTT
TRBV29-1	.	TRBJ1-1	.	CSVSPRGETEAFF	TGCAGCGTAAGCCCCAGGGGCGAGACTGAAGCTTTCTTT
TRBV7-8	.	TRBJ1-1	.	CASSLVGDTEAFF	TGTGCCAGCAGCTTAGTGGGAGACACTGAAGCTTTCTTT
TRBV30	few	TRBJ2-1	TRBD2	CAWSSGLAGDSYNEQFF	TGTGCCTGGAGTTCGGGACTAGCGGGAGACTCCTACAATGAGCAGTTCTTC
TRBV7-2	.	TRBJ1-2	TRBD1	CASSLARGQGGYGYTF	TGTGCCAGCAGCTTAGCGAGGGGACAGGGGGGCTATGGCTACACCTTC
TRBV6-5	.	TRBJ2-7	TRBD2	CASSYSIGGGYEQYF	TGTGCCAGCAGTTACTCGATCGGGGGAGGGTACGAGCAGTACTTC
TRBV5-8	.	TRBJ2-2	TRBD1	CASSSGTGGVTGELFF	TGTGCCAGCAGCTCTGGGACAGGGGGCGTCACCGGGGAGCTGTTTTTT
TRBV6-5	.	TRBJ2-7	.	CASSYSSPQNYEQYF	TGTGCCAGCAGTTACTCGAGTCCACAGAACTACGAGCAGTACTTC
TRBV19	.	TRBJ1-2	.	CASSRSATQGGGYTF	TGTGCCAGTAGTCGAAGCGCCACTCAGGGAGGTGGCTACACCTTC
TRBV4-1	few	TRBJ1-5	.	CASSQEPGTAGWPQHF	TGCGCCAGCAGCCAAGAGCCCGGTACCGCAGGGTGGCCCCAGCATTTT
TRBV27	.	TRBJ2-7	.	CASSYRDGHEQYF	TGTGCCAGCAGTTACAGGGACGGCCACGAGCAGTACTTC
TRBV19	.	TRBJ2-3	TRBD2	CASSKLASSTDTQYF	TGTGCCAGTAGTAAACTAGCGTCTAGCACAGATACGCAGTATTTT
TRBV7-3	.	TRBJ2-3	TRBD2	CASSSHSGGAGDTQYF	TGTGCCAGCAGCTCACATAGCGGGGGGGCCGGAGATACGCAGTATTTT
TRBV5-6	.	TRBJ2-1	.	CASSLEVIAAYNEQFF	TGTGCCAGCAGCTTGGAGGTAATAGCGGCATACAATGAGCAGTTCTTC
TRBV2	.	TRBJ2-2	TRBD2	CASSDERDYTGELFF	TGTGCCAGCAGTGATGAGCGGGATTACACCGGGGAGCTGTTTTTT
TRBV13	.	TRBJ2-7	TRBD2	CASTERTSGIYEQYF	TGTGCCAGCACTGAACGGACTAGCGGAATCTACGAGCAGTACTTC
TRBV9	.	TRBJ1-1	TRBD1	CASSVDTGVGTEAFF	TGTGCCAGCAGCGTGGACACAGGGGTAGGGACTGAAGCTTTCTTT
TRBV29-1	.	TRBJ2-4	TRBD2	CSARLGTSGRGGIQYF	TGCAGCGCAAGACTAGGGACTAGCGGGAGGGGGGGCATTCAGTACTTC
TRBV7-2	.	TRBJ1-6	.	CASSLVFPGINSPLHF	TGTGCCAGCAGCTTAGTCTTTCCAGGGATTAATTCACCCCTCCACTTT
TRBV7-9	.	TRBJ2-7	TRBD1	CASSWTGEVYEQYF	TGTGCCAGCAGCTGGACAGGGGAGGTTTACGAGCAGTACTTC
TRBV12-2	.	TRBJ1-1	.	CASRLAFGRNTEAFF	TGTGCAAGTCGCTTAGCTTTTGGGCGGAACACTGAAGCTTTCTTT
TRBV2	few	TRBJ1-1	.	CASSLRGGLRAEAFF	TGTGCCAGCAGTCTGCGTGGAGGGCTGCGCGCTGAAGCTTTCTTT
TRBV11-2	.	TRBJ2-4	.	CASSLRVTEIRPQNIQYF	TGTGCCAGCAGCTTACGGGTGACAGAGATCCGACCCCAAAACATTCAGTACTTC
TRBV6-5	.	TRBJ1-2	TRBD1	CASWTGDYGYTF	TGTGCCAGCTGGACAGGGGACTATGGCTACACCTTC
TRBV5-8	.	TRBJ1-4	.	CASSFGYLREKLFF	TGTGCCAGCAGCTTCGGGTATTTGCGTGAAAAACTGTTTTTT
TRBV2	.	TRBJ1-6	TRBD1	CASSAGQGVSPLHF	TGTGCCAGCAGCGCGGGACAGGGGGTTTCACCCCTCCACTTT